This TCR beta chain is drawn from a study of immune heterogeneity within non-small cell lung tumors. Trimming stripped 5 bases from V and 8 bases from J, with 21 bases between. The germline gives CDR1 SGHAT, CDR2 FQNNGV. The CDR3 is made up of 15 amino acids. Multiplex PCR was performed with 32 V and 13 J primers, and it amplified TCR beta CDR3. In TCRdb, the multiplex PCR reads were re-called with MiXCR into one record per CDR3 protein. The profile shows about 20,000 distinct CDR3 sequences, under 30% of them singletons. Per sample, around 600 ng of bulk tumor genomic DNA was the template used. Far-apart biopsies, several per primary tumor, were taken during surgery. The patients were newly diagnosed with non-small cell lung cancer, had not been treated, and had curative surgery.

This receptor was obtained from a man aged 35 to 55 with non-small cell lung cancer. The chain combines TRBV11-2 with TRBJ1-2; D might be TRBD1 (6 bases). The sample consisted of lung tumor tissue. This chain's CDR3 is CASSPISGGKEGYTF. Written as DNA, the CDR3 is TGTGCCAGCAGCCCCATTTCGGGGGGCAAAGAAGGCTACACCTTC.